The sequence of this T cell receptor beta chain was determined in a study of multiple sclerosis patients with progressive multifocal leukoencephalopathy. Note on this clone: Its antigen is unidentified.

Some clones are missing from TCRdb's copy, which holds only in-frame ones; the method was immunoSEQ multiplex PCR. The sample yields approximately 29,000 clones, around 85% seen once. This CDR3 spans 16 amino acids. The V end was cut by 5 bases, the J end by 1 base, with 17 bases between. Germline V gene lookup returns CDR1 SGHRS and CDR2 YFSETQ. As for time point: time of PML onset. General study results and limits: Most PML patients had lower entropy, suggesting less diverse TRB repertoires.

This TCR derives from a woman aged 25 to 39 with progressive multifocal leukoencephalopathy. The material was PBMCs, obtained from a patient treated with natalizumab. The V and J genes are TRBV5-1 and TRBJ2-3; no clear D gene. The CDR3 nucleotides are TGCGCCAGCAGAAGCCAACCTGAGAGCCGCACAGATACGCAGTATTTT. Amino acids: CASRSQPESRTDTQYF.